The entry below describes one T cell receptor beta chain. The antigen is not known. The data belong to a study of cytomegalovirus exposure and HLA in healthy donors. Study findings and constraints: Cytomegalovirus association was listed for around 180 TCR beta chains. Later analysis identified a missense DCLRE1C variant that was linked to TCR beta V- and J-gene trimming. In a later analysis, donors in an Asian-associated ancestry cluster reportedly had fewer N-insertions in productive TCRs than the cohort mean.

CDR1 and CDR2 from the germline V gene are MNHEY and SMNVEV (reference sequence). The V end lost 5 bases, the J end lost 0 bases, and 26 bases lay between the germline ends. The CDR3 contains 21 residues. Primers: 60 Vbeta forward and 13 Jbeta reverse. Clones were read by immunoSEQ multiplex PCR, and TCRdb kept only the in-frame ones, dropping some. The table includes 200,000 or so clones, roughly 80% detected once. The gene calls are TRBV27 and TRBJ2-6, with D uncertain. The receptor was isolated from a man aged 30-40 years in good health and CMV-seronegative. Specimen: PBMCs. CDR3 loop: CASSPTRGLGNRNSGANVLTF. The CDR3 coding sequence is TGTGCCAGCAGTCCAACCCGAGGATTAGGAAACCGTAACTCTGGGGCCAACGTCCTGACTTTC. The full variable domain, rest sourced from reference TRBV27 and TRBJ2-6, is EAQVTQNPRYLITVTGKKLTVTCSQNMNHEYMSWYRQDPGLGLRQIYYSMNVEVTDKGDVPEGYKVSRKEKRNFPLILESPSPNQTSLYFCASSPTRGLGNRNSGANVLTFGAGSRLTVL.